This T cell receptor beta chain comes out of a study of T-cell reconstitution after alpha-beta-depleted transplantation in children. The germline V gene has CDR1 SGHNT and CDR2 YENEEA. V shed 5 bases, J shed 0 bases, and the junction held 9 bases outside the gene matches. CDR3 length: 17 amino acids. It was with unique molecular identifiers that the TCRbeta library was prepared. TCRdb called the PCR reads again in MiXCR, with one record for every CDR3 protein. There are over 300,000 distinct CDR3 sequences in the sample; about a tenth occur only once, and around 2.5% lies in the top ten. This receptor was obtained from a human donor who donated a stem cell graft to a child with acute lymphoblastic leukemia. The sequencing used PBMCs from the stem cell graft donor, collected from the stem cell graft. The chain links TRBV11-3 to TRBJ2-3; TRBD2 matches 9 bases. CDR3 loop: CASSRLPSGRSTDTQYF. CDR3 sequence (DNA): TGTGCCAGCAGCCGACTTCCCAGCGGGAGGAGCACAGATACGCAGTATTTT.